This T cell receptor beta chain comes out of a study of neurological immune-mediated disorders. Findings and caveats of the study: None of the CDR3 amino acid sequences in expanded clones turned up in more than one subject, which points to private repertoires in all groups.

Germline CDR1 KGHDR, CDR2 SFDVKD. Trimming left V 7 bases short and J 2 bases short, with 12 bases between. The CDR3 length is 14 residues. Noted time point: longitudinal time-point 2. 5'RACE generated cDNA with 10-nucleotide random UMIs. In TCRdb, the 5' RACE reads were re-called with MiXCR into one record per CDR3 protein. The sample contains roughly 60,000 distinct CDR3 sequences, 8.5% to 10% of which appear only once. This clonotype was detected many times. Its specificity is not known. Sequencing was done on a sample of PBMCs. V is TRBV24-1 and J is TRBJ2-3, with D possibly matching TRBD2 (5 bases). This receptor was taken from a man aged 25-45 years in good health. CDR3 sequence: CATRETGTTDTQYF. In nucleotides, the CDR3 is TGTGCCACCAGGGAGACGGGAACCACAGATACGCAGTATTTT.